This T cell receptor (beta chain) was observed in a study of blood T cell repertoires in COVID-19. Study information: The United States, Italy and Spain provided the acute and convalescent COVID-19 samples.

The table came from immunoSEQ multiplex PCR; TCRdb's copy has only in-frame clones and leaves some out. The sample lists roughly 150,000 clones; around 89% were seen once. This CDR3 has 17 residues. J lost 0 bases, V lost 4 bases, and 11 bases had no gene match. Germline V lookup: CDR1 LNHDA, CDR2 SQIVND (reference sequence). V is TRBV19 and J is TRBJ1-2; 7 nucleotides line up with TRBD1. The sample taken for sequencing was peripheral blood. This receptor was identified in a man in his fifties or sixties with acute or convalescent COVID-19. CDR3 coding DNA: TGTGCCAGTAGTAGAGTGGGGACAGACAGAACTAACTATGGCTACACCTTC. The encoded protein is CASSRVGTDRTNYGYTF.